The rows below give T cell receptor beta chains drawn from one sample of a study of blood T cell repertoires in COVID-19. Clones were sequenced by immunoSEQ multiplex PCR, and TCRdb holds only the in-frame ones, with some missing. The sample contains approximately 450,000 clones, about 89% of which appear only once. The sample comprised peripheral blood. These receptors were obtained from a woman between 25 and 40 years old with acute or convalescent COVID-19. Each CDR3 is given with its conserved first and last residue. D genes are given only for firm matches. Clone size appears in some rows only: once, few, many, or a class for an expanded clone.

size | J | length | D | V | DNA | CDR3
NA | TRBJ2-3 | 15 | NA | TRBV24-1 | TGTGCCACCAGTGACCCTGACAGACCCACAGATACGCAGTATTTT | CATSDPDRPTDTQYF
NA | TRBJ2-7 | 15 | NA | TRBV11-2 | TGTGCCAGCTCGCTCCAATTCGGGGGATTCGACGAGCAGTACTTC | CASSLQFGGFDEQYF
NA | TRBJ1-3 | 19 | TRBD1 | TRBV3-1/TRBV3-2 | TGTGCCAGCAGCCACTCAGGGGGACAGGGTTTCGACGAGGTGAACACCATATATTTT | CASSHSGGQGFDEVNTIYF
NA | TRBJ2-7 | 14 | TRBD1 | TRBV2 | TGTGCCAGCATGAATCCGGGACAGATATACGAGCAGTACTTC | CASMNPGQIYEQYF
NA | TRBJ2-6 | 13 | NA | TRBV18 | TGTGCCAGCTCACCACCGGTTGAGAACGTCCTGACTTTC | CASSPPVENVLTF
NA | TRBJ1-4 | 16 | TRBD1 | TRBV7-9 | TGTGCCAGCAGCCCACCGGGACAGGGGGCAAGGGAAAAACTGTTTTTT | CASSPPGQGAREKLFF
NA | TRBJ2-5 | 15 | TRBD1 | TRBV9 | TGTGCCAGCAGCGCGGGACAGGGGATGGGGGAGACCCAGTACTTC | CASSAGQGMGETQYF
NA | TRBJ1-2 | 15 | NA | TRBV4-1 | TGCGCCAGCAGCCATAGGGACACCGGAAACTATGGCTACACCTTC | CASSHRDTGNYGYTF
NA | TRBJ2-1 | 15 | TRBD2 | TRBV6-5 | TGTGCCAGCACCATAGCGGGGGATGGGGGCAATGAGCAGTTCTTC | CASTIAGDGGNEQFF
NA | TRBJ2-1 | 15 | TRBD2 | TRBV24-1 | TGTGCCACCAGTGATTCAAGCGGGGGAGACAATGAGCAGTTCTTC | CATSDSSGGDNEQFF
NA | TRBJ1-1 | 14 | NA | TRBV7-8 | TGTGCCAGCAGCTTATTCTCGGGGGACACTGAAGCTTTCTTT | CASSLFSGDTEAFF
NA | TRBJ1-5 | 15 | TRBD1 | TRBV11-2 | TGTGCCAGCAGCCAGCTCACAGGGGGCGATCAGCCCCAGCATTTT | CASSQLTGGDQPQHF
NA | TRBJ1-3 | 15 | NA | TRBV7-9 | TGTGCCAGCAGCTTAGCACTGGTCTCTGGAAACACCATATATTTT | CASSLALVSGNTIYF
once | TRBJ2-1 | 15 | TRBD1 | TRBV6-5 | TGTGCCAGCAGCGCCGGGACAGGGTTTGGCAATGAGCAGTTCTTC | CASSAGTGFGNEQFF
NA | TRBJ2-6 | 14 | NA | TRBV6-5 | TGTGCCAGCAGTTACAGGGGTGGGGCCAACGTCCTGACTTTC | CASSYRGGANVLTF
NA | TRBJ2-7 | 16 | TRBD1 | TRBV7-6 | TGTGCCAGCAGCTTCATATCGGGACAGGGGGCGGGCGAGCAGTACTTC | CASSFISGQGAGEQYF
NA | TRBJ1-4 | 20 | NA | TRBV1 | TGCACCAGCAGCCAAGAAATAGGACCAGGGACATCCGCAACTAATGAAAAACTGTTTTTT | CTSSQEIGPGTSATNEKLFF
NA | TRBJ1-5 | 17 | NA | TRBV5-8 | TGTGCCAGCAGCCCGGGCCCCCAGGACAGTCGGGATCAGCCCCAGCATTTT | CASSPGPQDSRDQPQHF
once | TRBJ1-4 | 15 | NA | TRBV28 | TGTGCCAGCAGTCCCACGGGGAGGGCCAATGAAAAACTGTTTTTT | CASSPTGRANEKLFF
few | TRBJ2-5 | 15 | TRBD1 | TRBV7-2 | TGTGCCAGCAGCTCCCTGACAGGGGCCGGCGAGACCCAGTACTTC | CASSSLTGAGETQYF
NA | TRBJ1-2 | 14 | TRBD1 | TRBV6-5 | TGTGCCAGCAGTTGGAACAGGGGCCACTATGGCTACACCTTC | CASSWNRGHYGYTF
NA | TRBJ1-6 | 13 | NA | TRBV5-6 | TGTGCCAGCAGCTTGGGGGGGCAATCACCCCTCCACTTT | CASSLGGQSPLHF
NA | TRBJ2-5 | 14 | NA | TRBV5-1 | TGCGCCAGCAGCTTGGCTTCTGGGCCAGAGACCCAGTACTTC | CASSLASGPETQYF
NA | TRBJ1-3 | 16 | TRBD1 | TRBV5-8 | TGTGCCAGCAGCAGACAGGGGCTACTCTCTGGAAACACCATATATTTT | CASSRQGLLSGNTIYF
once | TRBJ1-1 | 14 | NA | TRBV25-1 | TGTGCCAGCAGTGAAATTGGTCCTAGGAAAGAAGCTTTCTTT | CASSEIGPRKEAFF
NA | TRBJ1-3 | 14 | TRBD1 | TRBV19 | TGTGCCAGTAGTACCGGACAGGCTGGAAACACCATATATTTT | CASSTGQAGNTIYF
NA | TRBJ1-1 | 15 | NA | TRBV3-1/TRBV3-2 | TGTGCCAGCAGCCAAGGGCAACGGGGGATCGCTGAAGCTTTCTTT | CASSQGQRGIAEAFF
NA | TRBJ1-6 | 15 | NA | TRBV10-2 | TGCGCCAGCAGGGACCGCAGGACGGGGAATTCACCCCTCCACTTT | CASRDRRTGNSPLHF
NA | TRBJ2-7 | 14 | NA | TRBV6-5 | TGTGCCAGCCGGGATTGGGGGCAGGGCTACGAGCAGTACTTC | CASRDWGQGYEQYF
once | TRBJ2-1 | 15 | TRBD2 | TRBV15 | TGTGCCACCAGCAGGCGGGGGGCCTCCTACAATGAGCAGTTCTTC | CATSRRGASYNEQFF
NA | TRBJ2-1 | 18 | TRBD2 | TRBV9 | TGTGCCAGCAGCGTGGGACCGGGACTAGCGGGGGGGCAGAATGAGCAGTTCTTC | CASSVGPGLAGGQNEQFF
few | TRBJ2-6 | 15 | NA | TRBV9 | TGTGCCAGCAGCGTAGAGGGGGCTGGGGCCAACGTCCTGACTTTC | CASSVEGAGANVLTF
NA | TRBJ2-7 | 14 | NA | TRBV15 | TGTGCCACCAGGGGAGACGATGCGGGGAACGAGCAGTACTTC | CATRGDDAGNEQYF
NA | TRBJ1-1 | 18 | TRBD1 | TRBV27 | TGTGCCAGCAGCAACCCGCGGCCTAATTCACAGGGGTACACTGAAGCTTTCTTT | CASSNPRPNSQGYTEAFF
NA | TRBJ2-1 | 16 | TRBD1 | TRBV5-1 | TGCGCCAGCAGCTTCTACCTGGGACAGTACTCCAATGAGCAGTTCTTC | CASSFYLGQYSNEQFF
NA | TRBJ2-7 | 20 | TRBD2 | TRBV27 | TGTGCCAGCAGTTTAGGCTCGTGGGCTAGCGGGGATCGGGTACCCAACGAGCAGTACTTC | CASSLGSWASGDRVPNEQYF
NA | TRBJ2-3 | 15 | TRBD1 | TRBV18 | TGTGCCAGCTCACCTCCGACAGGGGGTTGGAATACGCAGTATTTT | CASSPPTGGWNTQYF
NA | TRBJ2-3 | 14 | NA | TRBV10-2 | TGCGCCAGCAGTGAATTCAGGGGCACAGATACGCAGTATTTT | CASSEFRGTDTQYF
NA | TRBJ2-2 | 13 | NA | TRBV24-1 | TGTGCCACCACCACGGGGAGTTCCGGGGAGCTGTTTTTT | CATTTGSSGELFF
NA | TRBJ2-3 | 13 | TRBD2 | TRBV5-8 | TGTGCCAGCAGCAGGGGACTAGCAGATACGCAGTATTTT | CASSRGLADTQYF